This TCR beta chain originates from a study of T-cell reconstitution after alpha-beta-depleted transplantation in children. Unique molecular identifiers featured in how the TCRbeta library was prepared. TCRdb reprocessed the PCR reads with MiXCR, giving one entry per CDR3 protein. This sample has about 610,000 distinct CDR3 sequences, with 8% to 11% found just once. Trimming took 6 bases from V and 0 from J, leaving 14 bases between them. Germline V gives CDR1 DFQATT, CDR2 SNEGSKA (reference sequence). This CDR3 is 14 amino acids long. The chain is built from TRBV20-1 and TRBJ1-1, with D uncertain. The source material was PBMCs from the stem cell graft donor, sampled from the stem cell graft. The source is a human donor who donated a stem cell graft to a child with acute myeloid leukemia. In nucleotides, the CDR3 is TGCAGTGCCCCTCCATTGATCTTGAACACTGAAGCTTTCTTT. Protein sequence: CSAPPLILNTEAFF.